The entry below describes one T cell receptor beta chain. It has no known antigen specificity. No much larger clone is present one base from it, and per-base qualities are unavailable. The library came from UMI-ligation and nested PCR. Using T4 RNA ligase 1, a single-stranded oligonucleotide bearing the Illumina SP2 sequence plus a UMI was ligated onto the 3' end of the cDNA. PCR1 used around 4 cycles (98 degrees C 15 s, 69 degrees C 30 s, 72 degrees C 40 s), and the beta primer was an equimolar mix of RC1.1 and RC1.2 that covered TRBC1 and TRBC2. From PCR2 onward, TCR alpha and beta chains were processed separately, with sample indices and Illumina adaptors added. The UMI comprised 12 random nucleotides, as two hexamers separated by a spacer, placed after an 8-base spacer. Libraries were sequenced on an Illumina MiSeq using v2 2x251 paired-end chemistry, with 11 to 13 samples typically included per run. To increase diversity, roughly 4.5-8% PhiX DNA was added to each sequencing library. The original pipeline was this. The raw reads were converted into FASTQ with bcl2fastq and then demultiplexed by dual indices with Demultiplexor. Decombinator assigned V and J genes by tag matching, allowing a single base-pair mismatch. Collapsinator used UMIs to correct both sequencing errors and frequency errors arising from PCR heterogeneity. CDR3Translator turned Decombinator identifiers into nucleotide sequence, translated that sequence into amino acids, and pulled out the CDR3 based on C- and N-terminal motifs. A cluster of KT2 sequences that shared one unique molecular identifier was counted as a single distinct KT2 TCR. TCRdb itself trimmed the public reads at Q25 with fastp, ran MiXCR and retained productive beta chains. Every distinct CDR3 protein forms one entry, paired with its most common genes and DNA. The V and J calls here are based on TCRdb, not the publication. The sample contains over 25,000 distinct CDR3 sequences, about a tenth of them found a single time. The top ten constitute roughly 10% of the sample.

The sample is drawn from a study of quantifying T cell responses using KT2 cells (TCRdb year 2017). For the wider study: RNA was DNase-treated and reverse transcribed with TCR alpha and beta constant-region primers, mostly using SuperScript III. The efficiency of the T4 ligation step under optimum conditions was estimated to be above 9%. To prevent over-amplification, PCR2 was performed as a SYBR Green qPCR and halted at a predetermined fluorescence threshold. The investigation overall reported the following: This TCR sequencing study did not compare the pipeline side by side with other TCR sequencing techniques. A linear scaling of KT2 alpha and beta sequence counts with input KT2 cell number was observed over several orders of magnitude. Saturation in the detection of KT2 sequences was observed at very high KT2 spike-in numbers. KT2 sequences were still detected at the lowest spike-in tested, roughly one KT2 cell per 100,000 PBMC.

As encoded in the germline V gene, CDR1 is SGHNT while CDR2 is YENEEA. The CDR3 starts with the cysteine, ends with the phenylalanine, and has 14 residues. Only CDR3 DNA remains: 42 bases, in frame from the first base. The germline V end is reduced by 5 bases and the J end by 4 bases; junction bases left unmatched: 7. Known numbers of KT2, a T cell clone whose TCR had been sequenced previously, were spiked into unfractionated PBMC to test the sensitivity and accuracy of the pipeline. A range of KT2-to-PBMC ratios was set up by mixing KT2 cells into a fixed number of PBMC. The chain employs TRBV11-3 and TRBJ2-5; TRBD2 agrees with 7 junctional bases. This receptor was identified in a human donor. Material: PBMCs spiked with cells of the T cell clone KT2. The nucleotide sequence is given as TGTGCCAGCAGCGGGGGGGGGTTTGGAGAGACCCAGTACTTC. The resulting protein is CASSGGGFGETQYF.